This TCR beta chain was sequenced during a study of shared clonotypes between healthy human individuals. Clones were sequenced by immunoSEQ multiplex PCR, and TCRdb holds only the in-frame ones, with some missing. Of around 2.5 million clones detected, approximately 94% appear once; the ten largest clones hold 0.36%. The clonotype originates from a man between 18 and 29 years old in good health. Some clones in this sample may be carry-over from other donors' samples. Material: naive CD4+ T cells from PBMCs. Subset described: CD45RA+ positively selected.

The CDR3 DNA reads TGTGCCAGCAGCCGCCCCCCGGGACTAGCGGGAACTGTCCAGTACTTC. This encodes CASSRPPGLAGTVQYF. The rearrangement uses TRBV7-9 and TRBJ2-5; TRBD2 matches 13 bases. After removal of 5 bases from V and 10 bases from J, the junction contained 13 bases not matched to a gene. Germline loops: CDR1 SEHNR, CDR2 FQNEAQ (reference sequence). CDR3 size: 16 residues.